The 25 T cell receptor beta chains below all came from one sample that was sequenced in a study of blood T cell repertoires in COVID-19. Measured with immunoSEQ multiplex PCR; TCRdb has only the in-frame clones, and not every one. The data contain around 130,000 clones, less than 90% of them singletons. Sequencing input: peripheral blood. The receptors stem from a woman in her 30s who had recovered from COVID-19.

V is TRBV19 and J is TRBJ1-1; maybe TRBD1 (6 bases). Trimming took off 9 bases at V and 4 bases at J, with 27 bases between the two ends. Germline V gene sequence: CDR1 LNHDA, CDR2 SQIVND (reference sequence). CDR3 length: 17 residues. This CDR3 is CASNPGAGTSGSTEAFF. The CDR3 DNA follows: TGTGCCAGCAACCCCGGGGCCGGGACAAGCGGTTCCACTGAAGCTTTCTTT.

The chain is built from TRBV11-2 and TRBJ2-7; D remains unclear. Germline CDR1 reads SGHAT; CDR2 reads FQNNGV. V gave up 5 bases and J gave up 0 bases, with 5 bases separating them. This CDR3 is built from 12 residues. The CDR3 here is CASSRGSYEQYF. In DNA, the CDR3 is TGTGCCAGCAGCCGCGGCTCCTACGAGCAGTACTTC.

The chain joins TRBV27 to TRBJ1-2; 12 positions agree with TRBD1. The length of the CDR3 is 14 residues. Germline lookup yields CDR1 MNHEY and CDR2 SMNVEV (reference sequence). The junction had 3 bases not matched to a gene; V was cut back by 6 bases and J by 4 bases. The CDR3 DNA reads TGTGCCAGCAGAGGGGGACAGGGGGCCTATGGCTACACCTTC. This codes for CASRGGQGAYGYTF.

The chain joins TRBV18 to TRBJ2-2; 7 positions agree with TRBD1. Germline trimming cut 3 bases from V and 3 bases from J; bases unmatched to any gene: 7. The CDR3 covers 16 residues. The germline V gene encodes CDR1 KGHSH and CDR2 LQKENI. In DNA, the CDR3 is TGTGCCAGCTCACCGCAACAGGGGTTGGACACCGGGGAGCTGTTTTTT. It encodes CASSPQQGLDTGELFF.

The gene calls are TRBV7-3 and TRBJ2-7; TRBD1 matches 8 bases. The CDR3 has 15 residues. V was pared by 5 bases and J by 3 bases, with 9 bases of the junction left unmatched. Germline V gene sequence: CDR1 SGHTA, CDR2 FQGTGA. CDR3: CASSPSPGGSYEQYF. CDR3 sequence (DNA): TGTGCCAGCAGCCCATCCCCAGGGGGCAGCTACGAGCAGTACTTC.

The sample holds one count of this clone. The CDR3 loop is CASSFDRDGYTF. CDR3 nucleotides: TGCGCCAGCAGCTTCGACAGGGACGGCTACACCTTC. This chain links TRBV5-1 with TRBJ1-2; 7 bases map to TRBD1. The germline V gene has CDR1 SGHRS and CDR2 YFSETQ. The junction had 3 bases not matched to a gene; V was cut back by 2 bases and J by 8 bases. The CDR3 is 12 amino acids. Together with reference TRBV5-1 and TRBJ1-2, the CDR3 gives the full variable domain: KAGVTQTPRYLIKTRGQQVTLSCSPISGHRSVSWYQQTPGQGLQFLFEYFSETQRNKGNFPGRFSGRQFSNSRSEMNVSTLELGDSALYLCASSFDRDGYTFGSGTRLTVV.

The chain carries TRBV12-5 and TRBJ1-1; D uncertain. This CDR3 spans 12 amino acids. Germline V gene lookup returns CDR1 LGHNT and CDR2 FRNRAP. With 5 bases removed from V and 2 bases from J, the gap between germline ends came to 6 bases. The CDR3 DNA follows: TGTGCTAGTGGTCGGACTAACACTGAAGCTTTCTTT. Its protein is CASGRTNTEAFF. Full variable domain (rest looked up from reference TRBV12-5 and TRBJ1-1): DARVTQTPRHKVTEMGQEVTMRCQPILGHNTVFWYRQTMMQGLELLAYFRNRAPLDDSGMPKDRFSAEMPDATLATLKIQPSEPRDSAVYFCASGRTNTEAFFGQGTRLTVV.

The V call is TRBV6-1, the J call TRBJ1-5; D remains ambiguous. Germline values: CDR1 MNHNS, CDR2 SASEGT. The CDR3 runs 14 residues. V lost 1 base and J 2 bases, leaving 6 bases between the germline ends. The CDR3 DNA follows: TGTGCCAGCAGTGAAGGAGGAGGCAATCAGCCCCAGCATTTT. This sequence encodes CASSEGGGNQPQHF.

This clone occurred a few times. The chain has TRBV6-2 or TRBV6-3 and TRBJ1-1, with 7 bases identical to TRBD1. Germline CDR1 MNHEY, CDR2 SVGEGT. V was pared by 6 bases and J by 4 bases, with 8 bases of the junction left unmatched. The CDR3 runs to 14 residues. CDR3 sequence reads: CASSTDRSITEAFF. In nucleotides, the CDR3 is TGTGCCAGCAGCACGGACAGGTCCATCACTGAAGCTTTCTTT.

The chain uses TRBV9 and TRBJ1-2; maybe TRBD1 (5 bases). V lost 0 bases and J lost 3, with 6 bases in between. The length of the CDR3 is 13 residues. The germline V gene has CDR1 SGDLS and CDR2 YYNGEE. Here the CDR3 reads CASSVGDYYGYTF. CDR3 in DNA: TGTGCCAGCAGCGTAGGGGACTACTATGGCTACACCTTC. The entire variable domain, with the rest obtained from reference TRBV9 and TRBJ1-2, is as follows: DSGVTQTPKHLITATGQRVTLRCSPRSGDLSVYWYQQSLDQGLQFLIQYYNGEERAKGNILERFSAQQFPDLHSELNLSSLELGDSALYFCASSVGDYYGYTFGSGTRLTVV.

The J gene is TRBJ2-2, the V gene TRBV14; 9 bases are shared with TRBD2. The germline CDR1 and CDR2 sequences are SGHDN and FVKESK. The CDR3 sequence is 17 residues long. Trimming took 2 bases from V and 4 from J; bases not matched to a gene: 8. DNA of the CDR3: TGTGCCAGCAGCCAAACTGTTCTAGCGGGAAGCACCGGGGAGCTGTTTTTT. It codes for CASSQTVLAGSTGELFF.

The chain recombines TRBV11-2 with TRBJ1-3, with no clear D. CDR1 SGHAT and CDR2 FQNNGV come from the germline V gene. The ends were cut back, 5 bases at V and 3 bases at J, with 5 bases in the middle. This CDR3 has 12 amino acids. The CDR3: CASSRIGNTIYF. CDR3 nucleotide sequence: TGTGCCAGCAGCCGTATTGGAAACACCATATATTTT.

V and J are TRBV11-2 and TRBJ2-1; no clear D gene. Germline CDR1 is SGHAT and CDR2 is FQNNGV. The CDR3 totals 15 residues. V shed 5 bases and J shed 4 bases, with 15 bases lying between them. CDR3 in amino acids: CASSPRSSGYNEQFF. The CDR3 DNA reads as TGTGCCAGCAGCCCTCGGTCGTCGGGTTACAATGAGCAGTTCTTC.

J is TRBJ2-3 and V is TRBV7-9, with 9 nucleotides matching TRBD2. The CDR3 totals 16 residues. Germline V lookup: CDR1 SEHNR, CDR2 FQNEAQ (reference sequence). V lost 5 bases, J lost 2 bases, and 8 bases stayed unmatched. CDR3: CASSQKLAGDTDTQYF. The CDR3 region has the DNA TGTGCCAGCAGCCAAAAACTAGCGGGTGACACAGATACGCAGTATTTT.

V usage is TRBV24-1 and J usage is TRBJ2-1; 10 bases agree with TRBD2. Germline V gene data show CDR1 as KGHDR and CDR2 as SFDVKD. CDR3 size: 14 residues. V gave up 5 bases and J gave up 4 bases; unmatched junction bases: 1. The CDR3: CATSASGGYNEQFF. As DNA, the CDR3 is TGTGCCACCAGTGCTAGCGGGGGATACAATGAGCAGTTCTTC.

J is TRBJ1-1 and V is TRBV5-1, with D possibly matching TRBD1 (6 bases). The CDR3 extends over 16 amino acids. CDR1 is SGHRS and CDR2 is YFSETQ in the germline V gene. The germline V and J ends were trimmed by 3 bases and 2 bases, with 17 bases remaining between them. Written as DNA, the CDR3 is TGCGCCAGCAGCTCGGAGACAGGCTGGGGAAACACTGAAGCTTTCTTT. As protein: CASSSETGWGNTEAFF.

CDR3 sequence reads: CAISEAGGHGDTQYF. CDR3 nucleotides: TGTGCCATCAGTGAGGCGGGGGGGCATGGAGATACGCAGTATTTT. The chain has TRBV10-3 and TRBJ2-3, with 9 bases aligning to TRBD2. From germline, CDR1 is ENHRY and CDR2 SYGVKD. Trimming removed 2 bases from V and 5 bases from J; junction bases left unmatched: 5. CDR3 length: 15 amino acids.

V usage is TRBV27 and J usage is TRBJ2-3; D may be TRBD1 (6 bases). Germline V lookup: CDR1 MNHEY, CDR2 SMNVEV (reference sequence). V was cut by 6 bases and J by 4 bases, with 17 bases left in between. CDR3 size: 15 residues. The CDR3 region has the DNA TGTGCCAGCAGATTGGTGTTTGGGGGCTCAGATACGCAGTATTTT. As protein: CASRLVFGGSDTQYF.

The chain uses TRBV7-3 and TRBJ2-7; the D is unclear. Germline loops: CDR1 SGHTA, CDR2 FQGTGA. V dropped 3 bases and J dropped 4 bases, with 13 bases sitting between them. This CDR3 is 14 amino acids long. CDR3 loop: CASSFSPFAYEQYF. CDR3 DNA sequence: TGTGCCAGCAGCTTCTCCCCTTTTGCGTACGAGCAGTACTTC.

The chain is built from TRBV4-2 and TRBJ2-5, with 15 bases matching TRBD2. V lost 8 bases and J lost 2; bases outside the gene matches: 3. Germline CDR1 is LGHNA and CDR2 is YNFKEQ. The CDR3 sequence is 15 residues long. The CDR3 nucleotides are TGTGCCAGCCGCGGACTAGCGGGGGGGCAAGAGACCCAGTACTTC. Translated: CASRGLAGGQETQYF.

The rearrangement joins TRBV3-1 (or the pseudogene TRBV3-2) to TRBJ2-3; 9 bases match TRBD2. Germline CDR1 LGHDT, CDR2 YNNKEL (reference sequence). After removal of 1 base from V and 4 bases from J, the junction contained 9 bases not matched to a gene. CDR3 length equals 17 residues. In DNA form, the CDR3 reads TGTGCCAGCAGCCAAGTGGCTAGCGGGATGTCTGCAGATACGCAGTATTTT. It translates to CASSQVASGMSADTQYF.

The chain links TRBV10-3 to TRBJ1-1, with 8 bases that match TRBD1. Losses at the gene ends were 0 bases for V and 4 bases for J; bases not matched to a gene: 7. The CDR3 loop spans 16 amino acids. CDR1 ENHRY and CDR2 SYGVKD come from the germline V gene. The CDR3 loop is CAISESTQGASTEAFF. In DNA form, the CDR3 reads TGTGCCATCAGTGAGTCGACGCAGGGGGCAAGCACTGAAGCTTTCTTT.

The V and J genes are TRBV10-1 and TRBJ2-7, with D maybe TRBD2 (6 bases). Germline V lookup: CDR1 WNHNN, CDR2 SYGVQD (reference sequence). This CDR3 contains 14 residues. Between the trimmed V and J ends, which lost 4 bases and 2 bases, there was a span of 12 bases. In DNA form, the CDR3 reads TGCGCCAGCAGTGCAGGTAGCGGCGCCTACGAGCAGTACTTC. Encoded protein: CASSAGSGAYEQYF.

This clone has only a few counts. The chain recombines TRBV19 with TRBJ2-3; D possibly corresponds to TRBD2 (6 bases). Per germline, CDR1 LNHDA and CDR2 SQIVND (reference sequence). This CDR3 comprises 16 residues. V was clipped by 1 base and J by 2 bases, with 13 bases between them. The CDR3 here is CASSIVWGEYTDTQYF. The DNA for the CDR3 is TGTGCCAGTAGTATAGTTTGGGGGGAGTACACAGATACGCAGTATTTT.

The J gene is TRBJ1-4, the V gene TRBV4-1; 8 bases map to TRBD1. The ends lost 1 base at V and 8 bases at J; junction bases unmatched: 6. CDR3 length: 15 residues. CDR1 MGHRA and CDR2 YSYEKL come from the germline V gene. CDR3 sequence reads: CASSQVGQGREKLFF. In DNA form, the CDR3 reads TGCGCCAGCAGCCAAGTAGGACAGGGTCGGGAAAAACTGTTTTTT.